The T cell receptor beta chain described here comes from a study of identical twins. Regarding the study as a whole: Surplus twin overlap in beta out-of-frame sequences was less pronounced.

The CDR3 has 17 residues. V gave up 0 bases and J gave up 6 bases, with 21 bases separating them. CDR1 and CDR2 (germline): SGHRS, YFSETQ. Comment on this clonotype: Its cognate antigen is unknown.

TCRdb called the 5' RACE reads again in MiXCR, with one record for every CDR3 protein. This sample carries roughly 540,000 distinct CDR3 sequences, approximately 22% of them seen once, and the ten largest clones take around 1%. This sample also appeared in a second study, on T cells expressing NK-cell markers.

V usage is TRBV5-1 and J usage is TRBJ1-2; possible D gene TRBD1, 5 bases. The sequence was collected from a young woman in good health. The sample was CD4+ T cells sorted from blood. CDR3 nucleotide sequence: TGCGCCAGCAGCTTGGCCAGGCAGGGCAAAGGAGGGGATGGCTACACCTTC. It yields the protein CASSLARQGKGGDGYTF.